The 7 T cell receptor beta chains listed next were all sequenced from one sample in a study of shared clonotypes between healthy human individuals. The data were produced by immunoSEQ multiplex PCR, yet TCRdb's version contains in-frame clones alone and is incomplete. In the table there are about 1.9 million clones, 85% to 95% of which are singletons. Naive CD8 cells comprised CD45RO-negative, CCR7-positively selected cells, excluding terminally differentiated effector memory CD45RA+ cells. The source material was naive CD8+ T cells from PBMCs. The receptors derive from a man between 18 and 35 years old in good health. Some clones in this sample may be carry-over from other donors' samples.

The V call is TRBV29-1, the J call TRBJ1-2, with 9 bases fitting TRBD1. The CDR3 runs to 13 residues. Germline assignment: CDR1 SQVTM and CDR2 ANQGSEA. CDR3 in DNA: TGCGCAGGACCGGGACAGGGCTCCTATGGCTACACCTTC. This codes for CAGPGQGSYGYTF.

The CDR3 is CASSQRLANGEQYF. In nucleotides, the CDR3 is TGCGCCAGCAGCCAGCGACTAGCGAACGGCGAGCAGTACTTC. This sequence joins TRBV4-3 and TRBJ2-7, with 8 bases matching TRBD2. Germline CDR1 reads LGHNA; CDR2 reads YSLEER. The CDR3 runs 14 residues. V dropped 3 bases and J dropped 6; count of bases not matched to a gene: 7.

CDR3 amino acids: CSAKSSDEQFF. The CDR3, as DNA: TGCAGTGCTAAAAGTAGCGATGAGCAGTTCTTC. The chain uses TRBV20-1 and TRBJ2-1; possibly TRBD2 for D (5 bases). The ends were cut back, 4 bases at V and 8 bases at J, with 9 bases in the middle. CDR3 size: 11 residues. Germline CDR1 and CDR2: DFQATT and SNEGSKA (reference sequence).

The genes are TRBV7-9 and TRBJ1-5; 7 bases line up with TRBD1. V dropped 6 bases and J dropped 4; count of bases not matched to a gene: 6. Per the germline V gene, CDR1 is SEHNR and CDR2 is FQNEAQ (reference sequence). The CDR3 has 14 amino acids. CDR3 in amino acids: CASRSTGSNQPQHF. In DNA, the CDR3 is TGTGCCAGCAGATCGACAGGGAGTAATCAGCCCCAGCATTTT. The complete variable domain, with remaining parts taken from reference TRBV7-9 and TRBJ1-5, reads DTGVSQNPRHKITKRGQNVTFRCDPISEHNRLYWYRQTLGQGPEFLTYFQNEAQLEKSRLLSDRFSAERPKGSFSTLEIQRTEQGDSAMYLCASRSTGSNQPQHFGDGTRLSIL.

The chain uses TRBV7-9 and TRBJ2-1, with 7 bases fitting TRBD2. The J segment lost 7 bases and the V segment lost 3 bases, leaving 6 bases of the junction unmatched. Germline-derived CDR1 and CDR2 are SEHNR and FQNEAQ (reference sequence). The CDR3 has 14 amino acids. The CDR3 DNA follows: TGTGCCAGCAGCTTGGTGTCCGGGAGGAATGAGCAGTTCTTC. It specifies CASSLVSGRNEQFF.

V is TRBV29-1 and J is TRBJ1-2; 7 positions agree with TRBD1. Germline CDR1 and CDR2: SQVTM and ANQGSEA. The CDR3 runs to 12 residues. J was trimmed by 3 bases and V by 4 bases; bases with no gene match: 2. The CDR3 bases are TGCAGCGTTGTTACAGGGGACTATGGCTACACCTTC. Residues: CSVVTGDYGYTF.

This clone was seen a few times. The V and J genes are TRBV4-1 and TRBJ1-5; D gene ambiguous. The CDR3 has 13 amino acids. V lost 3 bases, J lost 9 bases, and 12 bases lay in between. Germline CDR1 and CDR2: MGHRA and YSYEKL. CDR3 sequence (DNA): TGCGCCAGCAGCCAGACCAGCATTCGGCCCCAGCATTTT. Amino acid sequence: CASSQTSIRPQHF.